These 26 T cell receptor beta chains share one sample of origin, sequenced in a study of tumor-infiltrating lymphocytes in localized non-small cell lung cancer. Profiling relied on immunoSEQ multiplex PCR, and the TCRdb table lists in-frame clones only, not all of them. The sample has about 16,000 clones; approximately 49% are singletons. Source material: lung tumor tissue. Source of these receptors: a human donor with non-small cell lung cancer.

In its sample, this clone was seen a few times. The chain carries TRBV6-5 and TRBJ1-1, with D possibly matching TRBD1 (5 bases). Trimming took off 6 bases at V and 9 bases at J, with 17 bases between the two ends. Germline CDR1 and CDR2: MNHEY and SVGAGI. This CDR3 is built from 13 residues. In DNA form, the CDR3 reads TGTGCCAGCAGATTTACGTATTCAGGGCAAGCTTTCTTT. Residues: CASRFTYSGQAFF.

This clone appeared a few times. The chain employs TRBV27 and TRBJ1-4; 8 bases fit TRBD1. Germline values: CDR1 MNHEY, CDR2 SMNVEV (reference sequence). The CDR3 length is 17 residues. The V and J ends lost 1 base and 9 bases, in that order; junction bases with no gene match: 13. The chain's CDR3 is CASSLFAGTGRNQKLFF. As DNA, the CDR3 is TGTGCCAGCAGTTTATTCGCGGGGACAGGTAGAAATCAAAAACTGTTTTTT.

The chain combines TRBV2 with TRBJ1-3; no clear D. Germline V gives CDR1 SNHLY, CDR2 FYNNEI. The CDR3 is 20 amino acids. V was cut by 6 bases and J by 0 bases, with 27 bases left in between. The CDR3 DNA reads TGTGCCAGCAGGGAACCAGATCTCCTCAATCAACGGAGCTCTGGAAACACCATATATTTT. As protein: CASREPDLLNQRSSGNTIYF.

Only a few counts were recorded for this clone. The gene calls are TRBV5-6 and TRBJ1-6; 8 nucleotides agree with TRBD1. CDR1 and CDR2 from the germline V gene are SGHDT and YYEEEE. The V and J ends lost 0 bases and 7 bases, in that order; junction bases with no gene match: 3. This CDR3 has 15 residues. In DNA, the CDR3 is TGTGCCAGCAGCTTGGAGGACAGGGAGAATTCACCCCTCCACTTT. Translation: CASSLEDRENSPLHF.

The CDR3 is CASSSKGQINEKLFF. Here the CDR3 DNA reads TGTGCCAGCAGCTCGAAGGGACAGATTAATGAAAAACTGTTTTTT. The chain has TRBV7-8 and TRBJ1-4; TRBD1 aligns across 7 bases. CDR3 length: 15 amino acids. Germline CDR1 reads SGHVS; CDR2 reads FQNEAQ. V lost 4 bases, J lost 4 bases, and 6 bases stayed unmatched.

The CDR3 nucleotides are TGCAGCGTTGAAAAGTGGCACCCGCAGAACACTGAAGCTTTCTTT. Translation: CSVEKWHPQNTEAFF. The V and J genes are TRBV29-1 and TRBJ1-1; D ambiguous. V dropped 2 bases and J dropped 1 base, with 14 bases sitting between them. The germline V gene encodes CDR1 SQVTM and CDR2 ANQGSEA. The CDR3 loop spans 15 amino acids.

CDR3 protein: CASSMGMMNTEAFF. Written as DNA, the CDR3 is TGTGCCAGTAGTATGGGTATGATGAACACTGAAGCTTTCTTT. The rearrangement joins TRBV19 to TRBJ1-1; D is unresolved. Germline CDR1 is LNHDA and CDR2 is SQIVND (reference sequence). CDR3 size: 14 residues. The V end lost 3 bases, the J end lost 0 bases, and 8 bases lay between the germline ends. Filled out from reference TRBV19 and TRBJ1-1, the complete variable domain reads DGGITQSPKYLFRKEGQNVTLSCEQNLNHDAMYWYRQDPGQGLRLIYYSQIVNDFQKGDIAEGYSVSREKKESFPLTVTSAQKNPTAFYLCASSMGMMNTEAFFGQGTRLTVV.

This sequence joins TRBV19 and TRBJ2-5; 11 bases line up with TRBD2. CDR1 and CDR2 (germline): LNHDA, SQIVND (reference sequence). V shed 0 bases, J shed 3 bases, and the junction held 3 bases outside the gene matches. The CDR3 has 16 amino acids. The CDR3 is CASSIEGLAGKETQYF. As DNA, the CDR3 is TGTGCCAGTAGTATAGAAGGACTAGCGGGTAAAGAGACCCAGTACTTC.

This chain links TRBV7-3 with TRBJ1-5, with TRBD1 matching 8 bases. The CDR3 has 15 residues. V lost 3 bases and J lost 8; bases outside the gene matches: 9. The germline V gene has CDR1 SGHTA and CDR2 FQGTGA. The CDR3 reads CASSFRGQGVEPQHF. In nucleotides, the CDR3 is TGTGCCAGCAGCTTCCGAGGACAGGGTGTGGAGCCCCAGCATTTT.

Only one count was recorded for this clone. The CDR3 DNA reads TGTGCCAGCAGCTTCATAGCGACGGATAATTCACCCCTCCACTTT. Its translation is CASSFIATDNSPLHF. V gene TRBV11-2 combines with J gene TRBJ1-6; D is undetermined. The CDR3 contains 15 residues. Germline V lookup: CDR1 SGHAT, CDR2 FQNNGV. The germline V and J ends were trimmed by 3 bases and 5 bases, with 11 bases remaining between them. The variable domain in full, with the rest retrieved from reference TRBV11-2 and TRBJ1-6, is EAGVAQSPRYKIIEKRQSVAFWCNPISGHATLYWYQQILGQGPKLLIQFQNNGVVDDSQLPKDRFSAERLKGVDSTLKIQPAKLEDSAVYLCASSFIATDNSPLHFGNGTRLTVT.

The V and J genes are TRBV5-4 and TRBJ2-5; D perhaps matches TRBD1 (6 bases). CDR1 is SGHNT, CDR2 YYREEE, per germline (reference sequence). The V end lost 0 bases, the J end lost 1 base, and 7 bases lay between the germline ends. The CDR3 is made up of 14 amino acids. The chain's CDR3 is CASSLEGVQETQYF. Here the CDR3 DNA reads TGTGCCAGCAGCTTGGAGGGGGTCCAAGAGACCCAGTACTTC.

The rearrangement joins TRBV14 to TRBJ2-2, with a possible D match to TRBD2 (6 bases). Germline V gene sequence: CDR1 SGHDN, CDR2 FVKESK. The ends were cut back, 4 bases at V and 6 bases at J, with 12 bases in the middle. The CDR3 sequence is 14 residues long. The CDR3 region has the DNA TGTGCCAGCAGCCTTCTGGGCGGGGCCGGGGAGCTGTTTTTT. Translation gives CASSLLGGAGELFF.

Comment on this clone: This sample includes further DNA sequences coding for the same CDR3. The rearrangement uses TRBV30 and TRBJ1-3; unclear D gene. V lost 1 base, J lost 4 bases, and 11 bases lay in between. Germline V gives CDR1 GTSNPN, CDR2 SVGIG (reference sequence). This CDR3 has 14 residues. The CDR3 DNA reads TGTGCCTGGAGTGGCTCCGCGAGAGGAAACACCATATATTTT. It yields the protein CAWSGSARGNTIYF.

This clone was detected a few times. The V and J genes are TRBV5-1 and TRBJ2-1; D ambiguous. Germline CDR1 is SGHRS and CDR2 is YFSETQ. The CDR3 spans 14 residues. Trimming left V 4 bases short and J 3 bases short, with 11 bases between. The DNA for the CDR3 is TGCGCCAGCAGCCTAGGTGGGGACTACAATGAGCAGTTCTTC. Translating gives CASSLGGDYNEQFF.

The CDR3 spells CASSLDSSTDTQYF. CDR3 in DNA: TGCGCCAGCAGCTTGGACTCTTCCACAGATACGCAGTATTTT. The rearrangement uses TRBV5-1 and TRBJ2-3; D not certain. CDR1 and CDR2 from the germline V gene are SGHRS and YFSETQ. CDR3 length equals 14 residues. V lost 0 bases to trimming and J lost 2 bases, with 7 bases between them.

The chain uses TRBV6-5 and TRBJ2-7; 7 nucleotides agree with TRBD1. The CDR3 is 13 amino acids. Germline V gives CDR1 MNHEY, CDR2 SVGAGI. Germline trimming cut 8 bases from V and 2 bases from J; bases unmatched to any gene: 6. The CDR3 region is CASGRQGTYEQYF. The CDR3, as DNA: TGTGCCAGCGGCCGACAGGGAACCTACGAGCAGTACTTC.

V usage is TRBV15 and J usage is TRBJ1-4, with TRBD1 matching over 10 bases. CDR1 is LNHNV and CDR2 is YYDKDF in the germline V gene (reference sequence). The V and J ends lost 5 bases and 4 bases, in that order; junction bases with no gene match: 4. This CDR3 has 15 amino acids. The CDR3 sequence is CATSGGQGDNEKLFF. CDR3 DNA: TGTGCCACCAGCGGCGGACAGGGGGATAATGAAAAACTGTTTTTT.

This chain connects TRBV19 to TRBJ1-5, with a possible D match to TRBD1 (5 bases). The germline CDR1 and CDR2 sequences are LNHDA and SQIVND (reference sequence). This CDR3 contains 14 residues. Trimming removed 6 bases from V and 7 bases from J, with 16 bases in between. The CDR3 reads CASRNMGGGQPQHF. CDR3 coding DNA: TGTGCCAGTAGAAATATGGGGGGTGGGCAGCCCCAGCATTTT.

J is TRBJ2-3 and V is TRBV27; D not certain. Germline CDR1 and CDR2: MNHEY and SMNVEV (reference sequence). This CDR3 region has 14 residues. Between the trimmed V and J ends, which lost 0 bases and 6 bases, there was a span of 10 bases. The CDR3 DNA reads as TGTGCCAGCAGTTTATCGTATAGTGGGGATACGCAGTATTTT. Translated, it gives CASSLSYSGDTQYF.

The CDR3 loop is CASSLGLNSYEQYF. In DNA form, the CDR3 reads TGTGCCAGCAGTTTAGGGCTGAACTCCTACGAGCAGTACTTC. This chain uses TRBV27 with TRBJ2-7; the D is unclear. V dropped 2 bases and J dropped 0 bases, with 8 bases sitting between them. CDR3 length equals 14 residues. CDR1 and CDR2 from the germline V gene are MNHEY and SMNVEV (reference sequence).

This clone occurred a few times. V and J are TRBV4-1 and TRBJ2-2; 8 bases align to TRBD2. The V gene's germline CDR1 is MGHRA and CDR2 YSYEKL. V lost 1 base and J lost 4; bases outside the gene matches: 5. This CDR3 is built from 16 residues. The CDR3 loop is CASSQAAAGVTGELFF. The CDR3 bases are TGCGCCAGCAGCCAAGCGGCAGCGGGGGTCACCGGGGAGCTGTTTTTT.

J is TRBJ1-5 and V is TRBV4-3, with 8 bases fitting TRBD1. The CDR3 is 15 residues long. Unmatched junction bases numbered 3, after V lost 3 bases and J lost 2 bases. Germline CDR1 is LGHNA and CDR2 is YSLEER. CDR3 amino acids: CASSQDRVGNQPQHF. For the CDR3, the DNA is TGCGCCAGCAGCCAGGACAGGGTAGGCAATCAGCCCCAGCATTTT.

The genes are TRBV6-1 and TRBJ1-2; D gene uncertain. The CDR3 has 13 residues. V was trimmed by 6 bases and J by 3 bases, leaving 11 bases between them. CDR1 and CDR2 (germline): MNHNS, SASEGT. CDR3 in amino acids: CASRLREDYGYTF. As DNA, the CDR3 is TGTGCCAGCAGGTTAAGAGAAGACTATGGCTACACCTTC.

This clone was observed many times. The chain has TRBV18 and TRBJ1-2; TRBD1 aligns across 9 bases. The ends lost 5 bases at V and 3 bases at J; junction bases unmatched: 1. The germline CDR1 and CDR2 sequences are KGHSH and LQKENI. The CDR3 runs 13 residues. For the CDR3, the DNA is TGTGCCAGCTCAAGACAGGGGGACTATGGCTACACCTTC. It codes for CASSRQGDYGYTF.

This clone is categorized as medium-sized. V usage is TRBV10-3 and J usage is TRBJ2-3; TRBD2 matches 10 bases. Germline V gives CDR1 ENHRY, CDR2 SYGVKD. With 5 bases clipped from V and 5 bases from J, the junction kept 7 bases outside the gene matches. There are 15 residues in the CDR3. The CDR3 nucleotides are TGTGCCATCAGTCAAGCGGGGGGGCATGGAGATACGCAGTATTTT. It translates to CAISQAGGHGDTQYF.

This clone was seen a few times. The chain has TRBV10-3 and TRBJ1-6; 7 bases agree with TRBD1. The CDR3 is made up of 13 amino acids. CDR1 and CDR2 (germline): ENHRY, SYGVKD. The J segment lost 10 bases and the V segment lost 10 bases, leaving 10 bases of the junction unmatched. The chain's CDR3 is CATQGEITSPLHF. As DNA, the CDR3 is TGTGCCACCCAGGGGGAAATAACCTCACCCCTCCACTTT.